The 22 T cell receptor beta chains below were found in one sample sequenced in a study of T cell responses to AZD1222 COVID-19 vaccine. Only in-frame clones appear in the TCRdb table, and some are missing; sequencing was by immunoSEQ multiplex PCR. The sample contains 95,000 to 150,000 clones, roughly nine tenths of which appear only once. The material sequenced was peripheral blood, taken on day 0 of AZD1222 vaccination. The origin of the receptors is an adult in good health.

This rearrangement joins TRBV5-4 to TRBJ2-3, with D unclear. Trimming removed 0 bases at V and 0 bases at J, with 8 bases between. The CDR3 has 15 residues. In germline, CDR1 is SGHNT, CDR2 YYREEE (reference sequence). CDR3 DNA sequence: TGTGCCAGCAGCTTGGTGGGATCTAGCACAGATACGCAGTATTTT. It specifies CASSLVGSSTDTQYF.

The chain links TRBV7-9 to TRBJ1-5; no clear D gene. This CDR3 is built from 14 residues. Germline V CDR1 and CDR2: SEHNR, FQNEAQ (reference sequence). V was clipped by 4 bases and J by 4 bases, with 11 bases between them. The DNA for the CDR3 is TGTGCCAGCAGCTCCGATTTGGAAAATCAGCCCCAGCATTTT. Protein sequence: CASSSDLENQPQHF.

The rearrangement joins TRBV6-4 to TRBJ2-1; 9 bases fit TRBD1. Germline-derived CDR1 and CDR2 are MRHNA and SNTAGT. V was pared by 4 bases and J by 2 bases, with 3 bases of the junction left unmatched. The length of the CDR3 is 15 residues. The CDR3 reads CASSAGTGTYNEQFF. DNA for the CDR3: TGTGCCAGCAGTGCCGGGACAGGGACCTACAATGAGCAGTTCTTC.

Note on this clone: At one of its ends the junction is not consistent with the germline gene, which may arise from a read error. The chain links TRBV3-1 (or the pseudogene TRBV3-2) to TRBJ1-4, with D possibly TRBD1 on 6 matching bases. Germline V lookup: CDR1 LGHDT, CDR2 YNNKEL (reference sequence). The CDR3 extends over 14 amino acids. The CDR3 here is CASSRGTTNEKLFF. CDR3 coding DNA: TGTGCCAGCAGCCGCGGGACAACAAATGAAAAACTGTTTTTT.

CDR3 sequence reads: CATSDAGGPGETQYF. The DNA for the CDR3 is TGTGCCACCAGTGATGCAGGGGGTCCAGGGGAGACCCAGTACTTC. This chain links TRBV24-1 with TRBJ2-5, with 7 positions matching TRBD1. The CDR3 runs to 15 residues. Germline-derived CDR1 and CDR2 are KGHDR and SFDVKD. V was pared by 3 bases and J by 5 bases, with 8 bases of the junction left unmatched.

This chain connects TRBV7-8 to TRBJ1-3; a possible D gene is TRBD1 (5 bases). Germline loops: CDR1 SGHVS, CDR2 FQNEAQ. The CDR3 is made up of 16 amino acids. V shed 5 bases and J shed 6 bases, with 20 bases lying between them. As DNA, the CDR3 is TGTGCCAGCAGCGAACAAACCGGGACTCCTCTAAACACCATATATTTT. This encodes CASSEQTGTPLNTIYF.

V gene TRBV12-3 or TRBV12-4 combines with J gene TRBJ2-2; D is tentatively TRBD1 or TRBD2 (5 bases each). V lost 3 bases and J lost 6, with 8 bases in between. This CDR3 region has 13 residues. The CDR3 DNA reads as TGTGCCAGCAGTTTTTGGGGGTCCGGGGAGCTGTTTTTT. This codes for CASSFWGSGELFF.

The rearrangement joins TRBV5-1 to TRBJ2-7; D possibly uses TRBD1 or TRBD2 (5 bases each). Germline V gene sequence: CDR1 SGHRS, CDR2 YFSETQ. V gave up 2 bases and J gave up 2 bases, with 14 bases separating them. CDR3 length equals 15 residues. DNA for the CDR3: TGCGCCAGCAGCTTACCCGGGACGGGCGCCTACGAGCAGTACTTC. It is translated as CASSLPGTGAYEQYF.

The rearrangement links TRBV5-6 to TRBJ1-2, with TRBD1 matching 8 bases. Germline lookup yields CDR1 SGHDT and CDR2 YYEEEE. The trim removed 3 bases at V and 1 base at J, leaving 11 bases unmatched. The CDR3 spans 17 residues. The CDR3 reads CASSSPIDRGVNYGYTF. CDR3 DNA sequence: TGTGCCAGCAGCTCACCCATAGACAGGGGAGTTAACTATGGCTACACCTTC. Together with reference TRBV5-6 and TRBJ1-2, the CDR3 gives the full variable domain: DAGVTQSPTHLIKTRGQQVTLRCSPKSGHDTVSWYQQALGQGPQFIFQYYEEEERQRGNFPDRFSGHQFPNYSSELNVNALLLGDSALYLCASSSPIDRGVNYGYTFGSGTRLTVV.

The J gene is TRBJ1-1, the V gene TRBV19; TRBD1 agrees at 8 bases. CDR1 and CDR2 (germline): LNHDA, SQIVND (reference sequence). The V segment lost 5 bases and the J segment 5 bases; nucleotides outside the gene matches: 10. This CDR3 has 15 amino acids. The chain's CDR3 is CASSASGGPRTEAFF. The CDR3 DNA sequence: TGTGCCAGTAGTGCTTCAGGGGGCCCAAGGACTGAAGCTTTCTTT.

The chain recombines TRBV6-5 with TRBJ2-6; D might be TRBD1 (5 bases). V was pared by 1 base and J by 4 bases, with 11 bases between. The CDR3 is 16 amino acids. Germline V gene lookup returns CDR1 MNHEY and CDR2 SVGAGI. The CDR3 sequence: CASSYWQGKGANVLTF. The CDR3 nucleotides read TGTGCCAGCAGTTACTGGCAGGGCAAAGGGGCCAACGTCCTGACTTTC.

Written as DNA, the CDR3 is TGTGCCAGCAGCTTAACGCGTGACACTGAAGCTTTCTTT. Translation: CASSLTRDTEAFF. V and J are TRBV7-3 and TRBJ1-1; D gene uncertain. This CDR3 is built from 13 residues. CDR1 SGHTA and CDR2 FQGTGA come from the germline V gene. With 0 bases removed from V and 3 bases from J, the gap between germline ends came to 5 bases.

The CDR3 DNA reads as TGTGCCAGCAGTTACGGGTGGGAAAGCACAGATACGCAGTATTTT. This codes for CASSYGWESTDTQYF. This chain connects TRBV6-2 or TRBV6-3 to TRBJ2-3; no reliable D call. Germline CDR1 is MNHEY and CDR2 is SVGEGT. CDR3 size: 15 residues. The ends were cut back, 2 bases at V and 0 bases at J, with 9 bases in the middle.

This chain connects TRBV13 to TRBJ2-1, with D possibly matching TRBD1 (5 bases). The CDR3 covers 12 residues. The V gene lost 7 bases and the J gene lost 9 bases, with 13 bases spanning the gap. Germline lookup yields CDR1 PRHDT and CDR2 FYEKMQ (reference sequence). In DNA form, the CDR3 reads TGTGCCAGCACCCCAGGGTTAGGTGAGCAGTTCTTC. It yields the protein CASTPGLGEQFF.

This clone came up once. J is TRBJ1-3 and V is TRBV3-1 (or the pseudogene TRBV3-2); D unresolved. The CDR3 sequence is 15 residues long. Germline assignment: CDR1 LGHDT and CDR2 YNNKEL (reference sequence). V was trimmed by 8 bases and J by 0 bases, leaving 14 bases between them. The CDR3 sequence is CASRPTGDSGNTIYF. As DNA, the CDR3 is TGTGCCAGCCGGCCCACTGGGGACTCTGGAAACACCATATATTTT.

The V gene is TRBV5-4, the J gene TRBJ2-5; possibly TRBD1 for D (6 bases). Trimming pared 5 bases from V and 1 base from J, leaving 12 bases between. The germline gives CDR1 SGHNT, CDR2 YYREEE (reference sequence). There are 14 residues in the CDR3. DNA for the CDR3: TGTGCCAGCAGTCAACAGGGAGTCCAAGAGACCCAGTACTTC. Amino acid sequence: CASSQQGVQETQYF. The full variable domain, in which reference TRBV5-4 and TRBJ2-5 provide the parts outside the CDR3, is ETGVTQSPTHLIKTRGQQVTLRCSSQSGHNTVSWYQQALGQGPQFIFQYYREEENGRGNFPPRFSGLQFPNYSSELNVNALELDDSALYLCASSQQGVQETQYFGPGTRLLVL.

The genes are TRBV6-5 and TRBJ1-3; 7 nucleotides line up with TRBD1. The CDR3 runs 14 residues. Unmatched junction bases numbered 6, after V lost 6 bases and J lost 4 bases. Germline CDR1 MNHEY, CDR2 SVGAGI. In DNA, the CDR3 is TGTGCCAGCAGGGCCGGGACAGTCGGAAACACCATATATTTT. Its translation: CASRAGTVGNTIYF.

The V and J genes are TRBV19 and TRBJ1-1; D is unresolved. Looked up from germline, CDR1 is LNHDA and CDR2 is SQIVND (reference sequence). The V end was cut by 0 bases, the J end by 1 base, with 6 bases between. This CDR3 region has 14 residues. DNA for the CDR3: TGTGCCAGTAGTATAGAACGGGCGAACACTGAAGCTTTCTTT. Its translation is CASSIERANTEAFF. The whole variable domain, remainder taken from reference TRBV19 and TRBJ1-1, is DGGITQSPKYLFRKEGQNVTLSCEQNLNHDAMYWYRQDPGQGLRLIYYSQIVNDFQKGDIAEGYSVSREKKESFPLTVTSAQKNPTAFYLCASSIERANTEAFFGQGTRLTVV.

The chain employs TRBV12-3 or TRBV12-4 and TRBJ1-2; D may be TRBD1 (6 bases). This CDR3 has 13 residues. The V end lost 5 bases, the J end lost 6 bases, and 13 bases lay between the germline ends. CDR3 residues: CASSMRTDNGYTF. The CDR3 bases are TGTGCCAGCAGTATGAGGACAGATAATGGCTACACCTTC.

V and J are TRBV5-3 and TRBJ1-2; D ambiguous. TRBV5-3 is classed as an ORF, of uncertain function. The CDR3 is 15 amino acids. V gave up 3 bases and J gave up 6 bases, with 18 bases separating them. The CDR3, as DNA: TGTGCCAGAAGCTCCGAGGCGTCCTGGACGAATGGCTACACCTTC. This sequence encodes CARSSEASWTNGYTF.

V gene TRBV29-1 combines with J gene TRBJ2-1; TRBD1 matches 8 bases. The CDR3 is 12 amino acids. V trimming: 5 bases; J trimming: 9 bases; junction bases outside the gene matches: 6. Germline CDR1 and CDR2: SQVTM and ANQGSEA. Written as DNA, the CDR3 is TGCAGCGTTCGTTCAGGGGGCGGTGAGCAGTTCTTC. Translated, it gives CSVRSGGGEQFF.

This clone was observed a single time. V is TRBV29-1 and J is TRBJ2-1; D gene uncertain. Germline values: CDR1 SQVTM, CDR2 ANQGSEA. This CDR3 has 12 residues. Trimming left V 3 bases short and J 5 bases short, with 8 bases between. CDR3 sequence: CSVEVTHNEQFF. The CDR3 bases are TGCAGCGTTGAGGTCACTCACAATGAGCAGTTCTTC.